This is a list of T cell receptor beta chains from one sample in a study of T cell clones after liver transplantation. Measured with immunoSEQ multiplex PCR; TCRdb has only the in-frame clones, and not every one. Of 90,000 to 120,000 clones listed, around 86% are singletons. The sequencing here drew on CD4+ T cells from blood, taken before liver transplant. Receptors were obtained from a human donor who received a liver transplant. CDR3s include the opening cysteine and the closing phenylalanine or tryptophan. The order of the fields is clone size, D gene, V gene, J gene, CDR3 DNA, CDR3 protein. D genes are given only for firm matches. Where a row states a size, it is once, few, many or the class of an expanded clone; other rows omit it.

abundance: once
d_gene: NA
v_gene: TRBV19
j_gene: TRBJ1-1
CDR3nt: TGTGCCAGTAGTAAATTACAGGGCACCCCGATGAACACTGAAGCTTTCTTT
CDR3aa: CASSKLQGTPMNTEAFF

abundance: NA
d_gene: NA
v_gene: TRBV19
j_gene: TRBJ1-2
CDR3nt: TGTGCCAGTAGTATCTCCTTCACCCTGGGTGGCTACACCTTC
CDR3aa: CASSISFTLGGYTF

abundance: NA
d_gene: NA
v_gene: TRBV2
j_gene: TRBJ2-1
CDR3nt: TGTGCCAGCAGTGAAGCGGTCCGATCCTCCTACAATGAGCAGTTCTTC
CDR3aa: CASSEAVRSSYNEQFF

abundance: NA
d_gene: NA
v_gene: TRBV15
j_gene: TRBJ2-1
CDR3nt: TGTGCCACCAGCAGAGTAAGGTGGGGACCCAATGAGCAGTTCTTC
CDR3aa: CATSRVRWGPNEQFF

abundance: NA
d_gene: TRBD1
v_gene: TRBV7-7
j_gene: TRBJ2-1
CDR3nt: TGTGCCAGCAGCTTAAGGACGAGGGGGCCATACAATGAGCAGTTCTTC
CDR3aa: CASSLRTRGPYNEQFF

abundance: NA
d_gene: TRBD2
v_gene: TRBV18
j_gene: TRBJ2-3
CDR3nt: TGTGCCAGCTCACCGCCCCTAGCGGGGCAGAGAGATACGCAGTATTTT
CDR3aa: CASSPPLAGQRDTQYF

abundance: few
d_gene: NA
v_gene: TRBV2
j_gene: TRBJ1-1
CDR3nt: TGTGCCAGCAGGTTTACGCAGGGAAACACTGAAGCTTTCTTT
CDR3aa: CASRFTQGNTEAFF

abundance: NA
d_gene: NA
v_gene: TRBV28
j_gene: TRBJ1-1
CDR3nt: TGTGCCAGCAACTCCATCCGGGGGACTGAAGCTTTCTTT
CDR3aa: CASNSIRGTEAFF

abundance: NA
d_gene: TRBD2
v_gene: TRBV27
j_gene: TRBJ2-1
CDR3nt: TGTGCCAGCAGAGCATCGGGGGGGCTGGAGCAGTTCTTC
CDR3aa: CASRASGGLEQFF

abundance: NA
d_gene: TRBD1
v_gene: TRBV28
j_gene: TRBJ2-2
CDR3nt: TGTGCCAGCAGACCGGGACAGGGGGCCGGGGAGCTGTTTTTT
CDR3aa: CASRPGQGAGELFF

abundance: NA
d_gene: NA
v_gene: TRBV19
j_gene: TRBJ1-2
CDR3nt: TGTGCCAGTAGTATCCCCGGGTGGACTAACGGCTACACCTTC
CDR3aa: CASSIPGWTNGYTF

abundance: NA
d_gene: NA
v_gene: TRBV7-9
j_gene: TRBJ2-1
CDR3nt: TGTGCCAGCAGCTTAAGGGGTCAGGGGTTCGGCAATGAGCAGTTCTTC
CDR3aa: CASSLRGQGFGNEQFF

abundance: NA
d_gene: NA
v_gene: TRBV6-1
j_gene: TRBJ1-5
CDR3nt: TGTGCCAGCAGTGAGGGTGGGGGGACGATGACGGTGGGCAATCAGCCCCAGCATTTT
CDR3aa: CASSEGGGTMTVGNQPQHF

abundance: few
d_gene: NA
v_gene: TRBV14
j_gene: TRBJ2-3
CDR3nt: TGTGCCAGCAGCCAAGATTGGGGATTTACGGATACGCAGTATTTT
CDR3aa: CASSQDWGFTDTQYF

abundance: once
d_gene: NA
v_gene: TRBV19
j_gene: TRBJ2-2
CDR3nt: TGTGCCAGTAGCGTCCAGGGGGGTCTTCGAAGGACCGGGGAGCTGTTTTTT
CDR3aa: CASSVQGGLRRTGELFF

abundance: NA
d_gene: NA
v_gene: TRBV9
j_gene: TRBJ1-4
CDR3nt: TGTGCCAGCAGCGTTGGCGGCAGGTTGGGGGAAAAACTGTTTTTT
CDR3aa: CASSVGGRLGEKLFF

abundance: once
d_gene: NA
v_gene: TRBV2
j_gene: TRBJ2-2
CDR3nt: TGTGCCAGCAGTCTAAAGTGGAACACCGGGGAGCTGTTTTTT
CDR3aa: CASSLKWNTGELFF

abundance: NA
d_gene: TRBD2
v_gene: TRBV25-1
j_gene: TRBJ2-3
CDR3nt: TGTGCCAGCAGTGCTGGGGGTAGCGGGAGTAGGGATACGCAGTATTTT
CDR3aa: CASSAGGSGSRDTQYF

abundance: NA
d_gene: NA
v_gene: TRBV18
j_gene: TRBJ1-5
CDR3nt: TGTGCCAGCTCACCTAAAGGACAGATCAATCAGCCCCAGCATTTT
CDR3aa: CASSPKGQINQPQHF

abundance: NA
d_gene: NA
v_gene: TRBV5-4
j_gene: TRBJ2-6
CDR3nt: TGTGCCAGCAGCTTATTTGTCTCTGGGGCCAACGTCCTGACTTTC
CDR3aa: CASSLFVSGANVLTF

abundance: NA
d_gene: NA
v_gene: TRBV19
j_gene: TRBJ2-4
CDR3nt: TGTGCCAGTAGGGACTTGCGGCAAAACATTCAGTACTTC
CDR3aa: CASRDLRQNIQYF

abundance: once
d_gene: NA
v_gene: TRBV11-3
j_gene: TRBJ1-3
CDR3nt: TGTGCCAGCAGCCCGTCGTCTGGAAACACCATATATTTT
CDR3aa: CASSPSSGNTIYF

abundance: NA
d_gene: NA
v_gene: TRBV5-4
j_gene: TRBJ1-4
CDR3nt: TGTGCCAGCAGCCCCCAGCCCAGAACGGGACTAGGGCATGAAAAACTGTTTTTT
CDR3aa: CASSPQPRTGLGHEKLFF

abundance: NA
d_gene: NA
v_gene: TRBV11-1
j_gene: TRBJ1-2
CDR3nt: TGTGCCAGCAGCTGGGGCGCCGGTGGCTACACCTTC
CDR3aa: CASSWGAGGYTF

abundance: NA
d_gene: TRBD1
v_gene: TRBV4-1
j_gene: TRBJ1-5
CDR3nt: TGCGCCAGCAGCCAAAGGCTTTTAGGGGGCGATTATCCTAATAGCAATCAGCCCCAGCATTTT
CDR3aa: CASSQRLLGGDYPNSNQPQHF

abundance: NA
d_gene: TRBD2
v_gene: TRBV28
j_gene: TRBJ2-2
CDR3nt: TGTGCCAGCAACCCCGGGGGGTGGAGGACCGGGGAGCTGTTTTTT
CDR3aa: CASNPGGWRTGELFF

abundance: NA
d_gene: NA
v_gene: TRBV27
j_gene: TRBJ1-5
CDR3nt: TGTGCCAGCAGTGTAGGGGTTGGAAATCAGCCCCAGCATTTT
CDR3aa: CASSVGVGNQPQHF

abundance: NA
d_gene: NA
v_gene: TRBV2
j_gene: TRBJ2-7
CDR3nt: TGTGCCAGCAGGCAAAGGGCCCGGGAGCAGTACTTC
CDR3aa: CASRQRAREQYF

abundance: NA
d_gene: TRBD1
v_gene: TRBV19
j_gene: TRBJ1-5
CDR3nt: TGTGCCAGTAGGGGGGCCACAGGGGGGCCCTATCAGCCCCAGCATTTT
CDR3aa: CASRGATGGPYQPQHF

abundance: NA
d_gene: NA
v_gene: TRBV4-3
j_gene: TRBJ1-6
CDR3nt: TGCGCCAGCAGCCAAGATTATTCACCCCTCCACTTT
CDR3aa: CASSQDYSPLHF

abundance: NA
d_gene: TRBD2
v_gene: TRBV4-3
j_gene: TRBJ2-3
CDR3nt: TGCGCCAGCAGCCAAATAGCGGGGGGGATCACAGATACGCAGTATTTT
CDR3aa: CASSQIAGGITDTQYF

abundance: many
d_gene: TRBD1
v_gene: TRBV18
j_gene: TRBJ1-5
CDR3nt: TGTGCCAGCTCACTAACCGCAGGGGGTGGAAGCAATCAGCCCCAGCATTTT
CDR3aa: CASSLTAGGGSNQPQHF

abundance: NA
d_gene: TRBD2
v_gene: TRBV6-1
j_gene: TRBJ2-7
CDR3nt: TGTGCCAGCAGTGAATGGGGCGGGAGGGCTTACGAGCAGTACTTC
CDR3aa: CASSEWGGRAYEQYF

abundance: NA
d_gene: NA
v_gene: TRBV6-6
j_gene: TRBJ1-3
CDR3nt: TGTGCCAGCAGTTACTCGCCAGGATCAAACACCATATATTTT
CDR3aa: CASSYSPGSNTIYF

abundance: NA
d_gene: TRBD1
v_gene: TRBV5-6
j_gene: TRBJ2-4
CDR3nt: TGTGCCAGCAGCTTCCGTACCGGGACAGGGATGAACATTCAGTACTTC
CDR3aa: CASSFRTGTGMNIQYF

abundance: NA
d_gene: NA
v_gene: TRBV10-3
j_gene: TRBJ1-1
CDR3nt: TGTGCCATCAGGTCGATTTCGTGGGGCACTGAAGCTTTCTTT
CDR3aa: CAIRSISWGTEAFF

abundance: NA
d_gene: NA
v_gene: TRBV27
j_gene: TRBJ1-4
CDR3nt: TGTGCCAGCAGTCTCAACTCACACGAAAAACTGTTTTTT
CDR3aa: CASSLNSHEKLFF

abundance: few
d_gene: TRBD1
v_gene: TRBV29-1
j_gene: TRBJ1-2
CDR3nt: TGCAGCGTCTCGACAGGGGGTGGCTACACCTTC
CDR3aa: CSVSTGGGYTF

abundance: NA
d_gene: TRBD1
v_gene: TRBV27
j_gene: TRBJ1-4
CDR3nt: TGTGCCAGCAGTAGGGGGACAGGCACTAATGAAAAACTGTTTTTT
CDR3aa: CASSRGTGTNEKLFF

abundance: NA
d_gene: NA
v_gene: TRBV6-5
j_gene: TRBJ2-1
CDR3nt: TGTGCCAGCACCTATCGACTAGGCCTACAGGGTGAGCAGTTCTTC
CDR3aa: CASTYRLGLQGEQFF

abundance: NA
d_gene: TRBD1
v_gene: TRBV6-5
j_gene: TRBJ1-5
CDR3nt: TGTGCCAGCACCCCATTGCGGGACAGGGGACAGCCCCAGCATTTT
CDR3aa: CASTPLRDRGQPQHF